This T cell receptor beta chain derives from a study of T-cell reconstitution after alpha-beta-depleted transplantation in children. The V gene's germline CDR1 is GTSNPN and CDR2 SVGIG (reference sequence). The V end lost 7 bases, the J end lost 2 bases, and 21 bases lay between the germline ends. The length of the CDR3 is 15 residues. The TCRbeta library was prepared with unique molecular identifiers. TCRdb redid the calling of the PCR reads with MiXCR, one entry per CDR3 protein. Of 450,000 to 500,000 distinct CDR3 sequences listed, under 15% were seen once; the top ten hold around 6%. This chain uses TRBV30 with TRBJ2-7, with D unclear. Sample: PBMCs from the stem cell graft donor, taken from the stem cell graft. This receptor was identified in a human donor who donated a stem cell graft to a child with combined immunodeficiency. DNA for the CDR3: TGTGCCTTGAATAGTATCGGACGGAAGACCTACGAGCAGTACTTC. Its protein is CALNSIGRKTYEQYF. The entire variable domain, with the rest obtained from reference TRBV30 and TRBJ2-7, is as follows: SQTIHQWPATLVQPVGSPLSLECTVEGTSNPNLYWYRQAAGRGLQLLFYSVGIGQISSEVPQNLSASRPQDRQFILSSKKLLLSDSGFYLCALNSIGRKTYEQYFGPGTRLTVT.